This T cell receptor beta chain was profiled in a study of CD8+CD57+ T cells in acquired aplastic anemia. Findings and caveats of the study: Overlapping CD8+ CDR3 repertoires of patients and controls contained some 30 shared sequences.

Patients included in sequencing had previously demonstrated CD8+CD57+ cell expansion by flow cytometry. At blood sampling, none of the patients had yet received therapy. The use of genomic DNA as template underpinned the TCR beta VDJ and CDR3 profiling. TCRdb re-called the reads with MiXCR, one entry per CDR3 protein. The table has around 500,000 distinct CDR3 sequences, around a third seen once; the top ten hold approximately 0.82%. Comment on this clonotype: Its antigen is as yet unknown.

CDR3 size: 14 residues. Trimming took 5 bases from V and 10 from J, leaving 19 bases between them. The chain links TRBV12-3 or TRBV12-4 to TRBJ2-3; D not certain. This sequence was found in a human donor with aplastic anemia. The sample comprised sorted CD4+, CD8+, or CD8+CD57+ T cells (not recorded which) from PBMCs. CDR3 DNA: TGTGCCAGCAGTACTCAGTTCCCCGACCCATCGCAGTATTTT. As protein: CASSTQFPDPSQYF.